These T cell receptor beta chains were read from a single sample in a study of blood T cell dynamics during melanoma immunotherapy. Here immunoSEQ multiplex PCR was the method, and the copy in TCRdb shows in-frame clones only, minus some. This table has 9,100 or so clones, roughly 85% appearing once. Sequenced material: blood, taken from a patient treated with checkpoint blockade. Source of these receptors: a human donor with melanoma. CDR3s include the opening cysteine and the closing phenylalanine or tryptophan. A D gene is named only where the DNA matches it firmly. Clone size appears in some rows only: once, few, many, or a class for an expanded clone.

clone_size	j_call	v_call	d_call	cdr3_aa	cdr3_nt
NA	TRBJ2-3	TRBV2	TRBD2	CASRGVAHSSTDTQYF	TGTGCCAGTCGGGGGGTAGCCCACTCTAGCACAGATACGCAGTATTTT
NA	TRBJ2-5	TRBV4-1	NA	CASSQWQQETQYF	TGCGCCAGCAGCCAATGGCAGCAAGAGACCCAGTACTTC
once	TRBJ1-4	TRBV4-1	TRBD1	CASSQYGAGTGDDWGEKLFF	TGCGCCAGCAGCCAATACGGAGCCGGGACAGGGGACGATTGGGGTGAAAAACTGTTTTTT
NA	TRBJ2-7	TRBV11-3	NA	CASSPGHLNEQYF	TGTGCCAGCAGCCCGGGACACCTCAACGAGCAGTACTTC
NA	TRBJ2-3	TRBV19	NA	CASRGLDTQYF	TGTGCCAGTAGGGGTTTAGATACGCAGTATTTT
NA	TRBJ1-1	TRBV6-1	NA	CASSEVRGRGATEAFF	TGTGCCAGCAGTGAAGTACGGGGGAGAGGTGCCACTGAAGCTTTCTTT
NA	TRBJ2-5	TRBV30	NA	CAWSEGGARETQYF	TGTGCCTGGAGTGAGGGGGGGGCCAGAGAGACCCAGTACTTC
NA	TRBJ2-5	TRBV4-2	TRBD2	CASSHGGLEETQYF	TGTGCCAGCAGCCATGGAGGACTAGAAGAGACCCAGTACTTC
NA	TRBJ2-7	TRBV10-2	NA	CASSDLAFPSYEQYF	TGCGCCAGCAGTGACCTAGCCTTTCCCTCCTACGAGCAGTACTTC
NA	TRBJ1-5	TRBV7-2	TRBD1	CASSFTGGRSNQPQHF	TGTGCCAGCAGCTTTACAGGGGGCAGAAGCAATCAGCCCCAGCATTTT
once	TRBJ2-7	TRBV10-3	NA	CAISSDRLLEQYF	TGTGCCATCAGCTCTGACAGGCTTCTCGAGCAGTACTTC
NA	TRBJ2-2	TRBV19	TRBD2	CASSRFSGGANTGELFF	TGTGCCAGTAGTCGCTTCAGCGGGGGGGCGAACACCGGGGAGCTGTTTTTT